Listed below are T cell receptor beta chains from one sample, sequenced in a study of blood T cell repertoires in COVID-19. Produced via immunoSEQ multiplex PCR; TCRdb's table is partial and in-frame only. Of some 270,000 clones in the sample, approximately 83% were seen once. The sample consisted of peripheral blood. These receptors were collected from a woman aged 70-85 years with acute or convalescent COVID-19. Each CDR3 is given with its conserved first and last residue. D genes are given only for firm matches. The size field is filled for only some rows; it gives once, few, many or a size class.

CDR3aa	CDR3nt	abundance	j_gene	d_gene	v_gene
CASSLARPLRGQDTQYF	TGTGCCAGCAGCTTAGCTCGCCCCCTGAGGGGGCAAGATACGCAGTATTTT	-	TRBJ2-3	TRBD1	TRBV7-9
CASSYFNRGTGSPLHF	TGTGCCAGCAGTTATTTTAACAGGGGAACTGGGTCACCCCTCCACTTT	-	TRBJ1-6	TRBD1	TRBV6-5
CSASGGDRGYTYEQYF	TGCAGTGCTAGTGGTGGTGACAGGGGCTACACCTACGAGCAGTACTTC	-	TRBJ2-7	TRBD1	TRBV20-1
CASRGQGLNYGYTF	TGTGCCAGCAGGGGACAGGGGTTGAACTATGGCTACACCTTC	-	TRBJ1-2	TRBD1	TRBV3-1/TRBV3-2
CASTGTGVYVGNQPQHF	TGTGCCAGTACGGGGACAGGGGTGTATGTTGGCAATCAGCCCCAGCATTTT	few	TRBJ1-5	TRBD1	TRBV19
CASSPISGGATDTQYF	TGCGCCAGCAGCCCTATTAGCGGGGGGGCGACAGATACGCAGTATTTT	-	TRBJ2-3	TRBD2	TRBV5-1
CASSLGVPSGDTQYF	TGTGCCAGCAGCTTGGGAGTCCCGTCCGGAGATACGCAGTATTTT	-	TRBJ2-3	-	TRBV5-4
CASGIDRGRQPQHF	TGTGCTAGTGGCATCGACAGGGGAAGACAGCCCCAGCATTTT	-	TRBJ1-5	TRBD1	TRBV12-5
CASSQAGWGSPLHF	TGTGCCAGCAGCCAGGCGGGGTGGGGGTCACCCCTCCACTTT	-	TRBJ1-6	-	TRBV14
CSVSKSGTRAEAFF	TGCAGCGTGTCCAAATCCGGGACAAGGGCTGAAGCTTTCTTT	-	TRBJ1-1	-	TRBV29-1
CASSQGTGTGVQPQHF	TGTGCCAGCAGCCAAGGAACCGGGACAGGGGTTCAGCCCCAGCATTTT	-	TRBJ1-5	TRBD1	TRBV3-1/TRBV3-2
CASSLGTGSYNEQFF	TGTGCCAGCAGCCTAGGGACAGGCTCCTACAATGAGCAGTTCTTC	-	TRBJ2-1	TRBD1	TRBV3-1/TRBV3-2
CASSPGLAQRTQYF	TGCGCCAGCAGCCCCGGACTAGCGCAACGTACGCAGTATTTT	-	TRBJ2-3	TRBD2	TRBV5-1